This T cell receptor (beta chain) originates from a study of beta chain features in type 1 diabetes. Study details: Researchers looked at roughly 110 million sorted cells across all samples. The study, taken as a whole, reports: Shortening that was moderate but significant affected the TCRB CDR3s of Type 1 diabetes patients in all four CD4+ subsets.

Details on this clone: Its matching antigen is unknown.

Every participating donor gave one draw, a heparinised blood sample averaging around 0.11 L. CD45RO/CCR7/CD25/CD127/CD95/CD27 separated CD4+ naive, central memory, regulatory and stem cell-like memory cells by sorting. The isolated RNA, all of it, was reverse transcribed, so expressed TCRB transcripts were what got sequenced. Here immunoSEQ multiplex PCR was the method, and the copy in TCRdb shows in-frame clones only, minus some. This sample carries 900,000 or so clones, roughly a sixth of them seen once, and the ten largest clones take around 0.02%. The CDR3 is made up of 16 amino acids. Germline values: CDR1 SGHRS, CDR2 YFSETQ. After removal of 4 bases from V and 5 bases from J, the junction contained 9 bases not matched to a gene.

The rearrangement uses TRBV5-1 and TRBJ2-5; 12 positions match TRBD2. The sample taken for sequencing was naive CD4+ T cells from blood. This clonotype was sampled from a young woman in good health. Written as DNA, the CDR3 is TGCGCCAGCAGCCGACTAGCGGGAGTAGGTTCGGAGACCCAGTACTTC. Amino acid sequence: CASSRLAGVGSETQYF.